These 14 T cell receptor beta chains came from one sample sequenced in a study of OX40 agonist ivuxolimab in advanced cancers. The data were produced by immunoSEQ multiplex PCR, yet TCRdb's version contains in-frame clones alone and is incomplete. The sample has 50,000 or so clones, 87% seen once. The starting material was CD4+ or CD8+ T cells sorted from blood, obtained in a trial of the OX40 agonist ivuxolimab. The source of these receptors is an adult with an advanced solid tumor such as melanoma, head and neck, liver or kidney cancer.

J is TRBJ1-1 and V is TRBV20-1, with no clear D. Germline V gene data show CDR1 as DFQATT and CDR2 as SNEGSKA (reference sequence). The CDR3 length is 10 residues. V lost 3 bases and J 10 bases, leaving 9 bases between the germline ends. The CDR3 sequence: CSASGVGAFF. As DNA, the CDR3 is TGCAGTGCTAGCGGGGTCGGAGCTTTCTTT.

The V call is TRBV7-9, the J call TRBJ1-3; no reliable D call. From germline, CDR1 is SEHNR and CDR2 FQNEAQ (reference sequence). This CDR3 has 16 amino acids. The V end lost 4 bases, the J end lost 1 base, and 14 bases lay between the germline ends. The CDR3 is CASSSLTGDSGNTIYF. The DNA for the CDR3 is TGTGCCAGCAGCTCCCTGACCGGGGATTCTGGAAACACCATATATTTT.

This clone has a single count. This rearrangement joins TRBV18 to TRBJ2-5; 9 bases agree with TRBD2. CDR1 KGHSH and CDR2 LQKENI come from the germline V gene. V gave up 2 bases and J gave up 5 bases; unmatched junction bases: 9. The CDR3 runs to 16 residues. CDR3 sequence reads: CASSPLGLAGRETQYF. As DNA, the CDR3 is TGTGCCAGCTCACCATTGGGACTAGCAGGAAGGGAGACCCAGTACTTC. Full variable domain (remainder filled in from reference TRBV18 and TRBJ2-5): NAGVMQNPRHLVRRRGQEARLRCSPMKGHSHVYWYRQLPEEGLKFMVYLQKENIIDESGMPKERFSAEFPKEGPSILRIQQVVRGDSAAYFCASSPLGLAGRETQYFGPGTRLLVL.

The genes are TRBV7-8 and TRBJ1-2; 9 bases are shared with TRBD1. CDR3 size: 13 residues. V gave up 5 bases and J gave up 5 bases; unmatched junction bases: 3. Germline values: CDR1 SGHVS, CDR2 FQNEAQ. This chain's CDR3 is CASSPGTGYGYTF. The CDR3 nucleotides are TGTGCCAGCAGCCCAGGGACAGGGTATGGCTACACCTTC.

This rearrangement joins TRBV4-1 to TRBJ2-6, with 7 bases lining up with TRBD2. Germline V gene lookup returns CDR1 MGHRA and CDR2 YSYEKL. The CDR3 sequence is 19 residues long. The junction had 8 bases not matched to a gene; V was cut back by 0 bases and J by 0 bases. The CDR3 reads CASSQDSPSGYSGANVLTF. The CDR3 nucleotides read TGCGCCAGCAGCCAAGATAGCCCTAGCGGTTACTCTGGGGCCAACGTCCTGACTTTC.

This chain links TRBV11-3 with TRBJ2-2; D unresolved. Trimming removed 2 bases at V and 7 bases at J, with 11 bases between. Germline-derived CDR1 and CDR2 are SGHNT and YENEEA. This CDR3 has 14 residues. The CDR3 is CASSLSQTIGELFF. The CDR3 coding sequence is TGTGCCAGCAGCTTATCCCAAACAATCGGGGAGCTGTTTTTT.

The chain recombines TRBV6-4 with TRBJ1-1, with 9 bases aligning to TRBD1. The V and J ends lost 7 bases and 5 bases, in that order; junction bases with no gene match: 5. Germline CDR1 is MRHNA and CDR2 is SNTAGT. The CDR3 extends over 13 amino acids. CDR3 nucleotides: TGTGCCAGCAACAAACAGGGGGCAACTGAAGCTTTCTTT. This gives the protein CASNKQGATEAFF.

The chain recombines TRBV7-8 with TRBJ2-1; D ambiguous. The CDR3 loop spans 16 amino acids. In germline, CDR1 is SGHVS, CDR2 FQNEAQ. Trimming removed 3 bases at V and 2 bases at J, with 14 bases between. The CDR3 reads CASSLGFAATYNEQFF. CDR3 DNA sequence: TGTGCCAGCAGCTTGGGTTTTGCGGCCACCTACAATGAGCAGTTCTTC.

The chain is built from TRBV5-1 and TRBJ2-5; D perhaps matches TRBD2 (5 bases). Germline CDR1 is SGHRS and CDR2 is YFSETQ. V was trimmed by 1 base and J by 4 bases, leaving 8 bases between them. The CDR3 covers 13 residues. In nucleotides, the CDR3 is TGCGCCAGCAGCTTGCGGGGTGGAGAGACCCAGTACTTC. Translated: CASSLRGGETQYF.

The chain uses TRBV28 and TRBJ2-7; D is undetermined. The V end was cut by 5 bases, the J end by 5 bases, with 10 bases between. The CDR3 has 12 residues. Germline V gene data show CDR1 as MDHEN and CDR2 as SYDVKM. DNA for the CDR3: TGTGCCAGCAGTGTAGATCAGCACGAGCAGTACTTC. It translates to CASSVDQHEQYF.

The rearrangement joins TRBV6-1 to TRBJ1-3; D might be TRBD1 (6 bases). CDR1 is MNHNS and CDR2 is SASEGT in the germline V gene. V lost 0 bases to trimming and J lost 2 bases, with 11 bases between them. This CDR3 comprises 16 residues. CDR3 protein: CASSEALRQAGNTIYF. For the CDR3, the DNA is TGTGCCAGCAGTGAAGCCCTCCGACAGGCTGGAAACACCATATATTTT.

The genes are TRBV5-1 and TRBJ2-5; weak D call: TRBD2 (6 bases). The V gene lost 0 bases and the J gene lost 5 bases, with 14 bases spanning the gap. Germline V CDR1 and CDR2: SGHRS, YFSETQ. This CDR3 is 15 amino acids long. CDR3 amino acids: CASSLDPGVRETQYF. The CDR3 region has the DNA TGCGCCAGCAGCTTGGACCCGGGAGTTAGGGAGACCCAGTACTTC.

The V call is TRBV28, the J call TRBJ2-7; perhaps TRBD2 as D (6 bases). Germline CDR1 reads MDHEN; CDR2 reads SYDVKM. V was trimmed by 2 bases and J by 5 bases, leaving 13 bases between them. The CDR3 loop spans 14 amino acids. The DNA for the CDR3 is TGTGCCAGCAGTTTAGGAGGGAGAGGGGACGAGCAGTACTTC. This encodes CASSLGGRGDEQYF. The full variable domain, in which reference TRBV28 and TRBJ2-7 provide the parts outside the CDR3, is DVKVTQSSRYLVKRTGEKVFLECVQDMDHENMFWYRQDPGLGLRLIYFSYDVKMKEKGDIPEGYSVSREKKERFSLILESASTNQTSMYLCASSLGGRGDEQYFGPGTRLTVT.

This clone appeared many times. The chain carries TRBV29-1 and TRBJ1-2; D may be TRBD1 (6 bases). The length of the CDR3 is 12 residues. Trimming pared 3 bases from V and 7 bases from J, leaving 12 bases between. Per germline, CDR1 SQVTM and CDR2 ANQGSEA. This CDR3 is CSVDWGQGGYTF. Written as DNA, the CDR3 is TGCAGCGTTGACTGGGGGCAGGGTGGCTACACCTTC.